Presented here are 21 T cell receptor beta chains from one specimen sequenced in a study of blood T cell repertoires in COVID-19. The data were produced by immunoSEQ multiplex PCR, yet TCRdb's version contains in-frame clones alone and is incomplete. This sample has around 100,000 clones; about 88% occur once, and the top ten carry under 9%. Source material: peripheral blood. These receptors were obtained from a woman aged 70-85 years who had recovered from COVID-19.

The chain recombines TRBV9 with TRBJ2-6, with a possible D match to TRBD2 (5 bases). Germline CDR1 reads SGDLS; CDR2 reads YYNGEE. The CDR3 runs to 17 residues. Trimming took off 3 bases at V and 1 base at J, with 14 bases between the two ends. CDR3 loop: CASSATLTGSGANVLTF. Written as DNA, the CDR3 is TGTGCCAGCAGCGCTACCCTAACGGGGTCTGGGGCCAACGTCCTGACTTTC.

This chain links TRBV29-1 with TRBJ1-3; possible D gene TRBD1, 5 bases. The CDR3 runs to 15 residues. The germline V gene encodes CDR1 SQVTM and CDR2 ANQGSEA. The ends were cut back, 2 bases at V and 0 bases at J, with 11 bases in the middle. The CDR3 region is CSVEPLDSSGNTIYF. DNA of the CDR3: TGCAGCGTTGAACCCCTTGACAGCTCTGGAAACACCATATATTTT. The whole variable domain, filled in from reference TRBV29-1 and TRBJ1-3, reads SAVISQKPSRDICQRGTSLTIQCQVDSQVTMMFWYRQQPGQSLTLIATANQGSEATYESGFVIDKFPISRPNLTFSTLTVSNMSPEDSSIYLCSVEPLDSSGNTIYFGEGSWLTVV.

The rearrangement joins TRBV7-2 to TRBJ2-7; maybe TRBD2 (5 bases). Trimming removed 5 bases at V and 4 bases at J, with 15 bases between. Germline V gene lookup returns CDR1 SGHTA and CDR2 FQGNSA. There are 14 residues in the CDR3. This chain's CDR3 is CASSPDGLGYEQYF. CDR3 nucleotide sequence: TGTGCCAGCAGCCCCGACGGACTGGGGTACGAGCAGTACTTC.

V and J are TRBV3-1 (or the pseudogene TRBV3-2) and TRBJ2-7; D unclear. V dropped 1 base and J dropped 8 bases, with 9 bases sitting between them. Germline assignment: CDR1 LGHDT and CDR2 YNNKEL (reference sequence). There are 12 residues in the CDR3. The CDR3 reads CASSQASTQQYF. CDR3 bases: TGTGCCAGCAGCCAAGCATCTACGCAGCAGTACTTC.

The rearrangement uses TRBV27 and TRBJ1-4; D may be TRBD1 (5 bases). Trimming took off 5 bases at V and 3 bases at J, with 10 bases between the two ends. Germline-derived CDR1 and CDR2 are MNHEY and SMNVEV (reference sequence). CDR3 length: 14 residues. CDR3 in amino acids: CASSRLQANEKLFF. As DNA, the CDR3 is TGTGCCAGCAGTCGTTTACAGGCTAATGAAAAACTGTTTTTT.

This sequence joins TRBV18 and TRBJ2-5; D possibly corresponds to TRBD1 (6 bases). Germline V CDR1 and CDR2: KGHSH, LQKENI. This CDR3 comprises 15 residues. V lost 6 bases, J lost 5 bases, and 19 bases lay in between. CDR3 residues: CASSPPGQPGETQYF. The CDR3 DNA follows: TGTGCCAGCTCCCCGCCCGGACAGCCCGGGGAGACCCAGTACTTC.

The chain links TRBV27 to TRBJ1-6; D is possibly TRBD1 (5 bases). V lost 6 bases and J lost 8, with 17 bases in between. CDR3 length equals 15 residues. Per the germline V gene, CDR1 is MNHEY and CDR2 is SMNVEV (reference sequence). For the CDR3, the DNA is TGTGCCAGCAGCCGTATCGCGGGACCCCATTCACCCCTCCACTTT. It yields the protein CASSRIAGPHSPLHF.

The gene calls are TRBV9 and TRBJ2-7, with unresolved D. V lost 0 bases, J lost 1 base, and 5 bases lay in between. Germline V gene data show CDR1 as SGDLS and CDR2 as YYNGEE. The CDR3 runs 13 residues. The CDR3 region has the DNA TGTGCCAGCAGCGTAGCAGGTTCCTACGAGCAGTACTTC. Amino acids: CASSVAGSYEQYF. Supplemented by reference TRBV9 and TRBJ2-7, the full variable domain reads DSGVTQTPKHLITATGQRVTLRCSPRSGDLSVYWYQQSLDQGLQFLIQYYNGEERAKGNILERFSAQQFPDLHSELNLSSLELGDSALYFCASSVAGSYEQYFGPGTRLTVT.

V gene TRBV7-2 combines with J gene TRBJ2-5; 8 bases are shared with TRBD2. This CDR3 spans 14 amino acids. Germline CDR1 and CDR2: SGHTA and FQGNSA. V was clipped by 5 bases and J by 5 bases; unmatched bases: 7. The CDR3 DNA reads as TGTGCCAGCAGCCACGGGTCTAGCGGGGAGACCCAGTACTTC. This sequence encodes CASSHGSSGETQYF.

The J gene is TRBJ1-2, the V gene TRBV11-2; unclear D gene. V dropped 4 bases and J dropped 5 bases, with 11 bases sitting between them. CDR3 length: 13 residues. CDR1 is SGHAT and CDR2 is FQNNGV in the germline V gene. Here the CDR3 reads CASSSGLGYGYTF. CDR3 coding DNA: TGTGCCAGCAGCTCCGGACTAGGGTATGGCTACACCTTC.

The chain couples TRBV5-1 to TRBJ2-7; 9 bases fit TRBD2. The V and J ends lost 2 bases and 3 bases, in that order; junction bases with no gene match: 15. Germline values: CDR1 SGHRS, CDR2 YFSETQ. The CDR3 contains 18 residues. CDR3 in DNA: TGCGCCAGCAGCTTCCTACCTAGCCGGGCGGGAGGGGGCTACGAGCAGTACTTC. Protein: CASSFLPSRAGGGYEQYF.

This chain connects TRBV25-1 to TRBJ2-1, with TRBD2 matching over 11 bases. V lost 3 bases, J lost 5 bases, and 9 bases stayed unmatched. This CDR3 spans 17 amino acids. Germline CDR1 and CDR2: MGHDK and SYGVNS. DNA for the CDR3: TGTGCCAGCAGTGATTCGCTGACTAGCGGGGTTCACAATGAGCAGTTCTTC. Amino acids: CASSDSLTSGVHNEQFF.

The chain uses TRBV18 and TRBJ1-2; 8 bases fit TRBD1. V was clipped by 6 bases and J by 0 bases; unmatched bases: 9. The germline V gene has CDR1 KGHSH and CDR2 LQKENI. CDR3 length: 16 amino acids. In DNA form, the CDR3 reads TGTGCCAGCTCCCCGGCCCCGGACAGGGCTAACTATGGCTACACCTTC. Translating it yields CASSPAPDRANYGYTF.

This clone has only one observation. The rearrangement links TRBV29-1 to TRBJ2-1; possible D gene TRBD2, 6 bases. Germline V gene lookup returns CDR1 SQVTM and CDR2 ANQGSEA. This CDR3 has 14 residues. V was clipped by 6 bases and J by 7 bases, with 19 bases between them. The CDR3 here is CSVVTRWGTNEQFF. The CDR3 DNA is TGCAGCGTCGTGACTAGATGGGGGACGAATGAGCAGTTCTTC.

The chain combines TRBV6-5 with TRBJ1-4, with 8 bases aligning to TRBD1. Trimming removed 6 bases from V and 8 bases from J; junction bases left unmatched: 8. Germline V gives CDR1 MNHEY, CDR2 SVGAGI. This CDR3 region has 14 residues. The CDR3 DNA reads as TGTGCCAGCAGCCCCCAGGGGGCCCACGAAAAACTGTTTTTT. Its translation is CASSPQGAHEKLFF.

This chain uses TRBV4-3 with TRBJ2-5; tentatively, D is TRBD2 (6 bases). Deletions cut 0 bases from V and 4 bases from J, with 18 bases between. The CDR3 contains 17 residues. Germline V lookup: CDR1 LGHNA, CDR2 YSLEER. CDR3: CASSQDAVRQGGETQYF. CDR3 nucleotides: TGCGCCAGCAGCCAAGACGCGGTTCGGCAGGGAGGAGAGACCCAGTACTTC.

The chain couples TRBV3-1 (or the pseudogene TRBV3-2) to TRBJ1-6; unclear D gene. V was cut by 7 bases and J by 1 base, with 11 bases left in between. Germline V gene sequence: CDR1 LGHDT, CDR2 YNNKEL (reference sequence). This CDR3 has 15 residues. The CDR3 loop reads CASNKGESYNSPLHF. For the CDR3, the DNA is TGTGCCAGCAACAAGGGAGAGTCCTATAATTCACCCCTCCACTTT.

The chain employs TRBV5-5 and TRBJ2-1; D unclear. The CDR3 covers 15 residues. CDR1 and CDR2 from the germline V gene are SGHKS and YYEKEE (reference sequence). Deletions cut 0 bases from V and 2 bases from J, with 9 bases between. The CDR3 loop is CASSLGGRPYNEQFF. The DNA of the CDR3 is TGTGCCAGCAGCTTGGGCGGAAGGCCCTACAATGAGCAGTTCTTC.

The CDR3 loop reads CASRPGTGDEKLFF. Here the CDR3 DNA reads TGCGCCAGCAGGCCCGGGACAGGGGATGAAAAACTGTTTTTT. The chain carries TRBV5-1 and TRBJ1-4, with TRBD1 matching over 10 bases. Trimming took 5 bases from V and 6 from J; bases not matched to a gene: 4. The CDR3 consists of 14 residues. Per the germline V gene, CDR1 is SGHRS and CDR2 is YFSETQ.

V and J are TRBV2 and TRBJ2-1, with D maybe TRBD2 (7 bases). Germline V gene lookup returns CDR1 SNHLY and CDR2 FYNNEI. The V and J ends lost 3 bases and 4 bases respectively, with 16 bases between them. This CDR3 spans 16 amino acids. This chain's CDR3 is CASSDRGGALYNEQFF. CDR3 nucleotides: TGTGCCAGCAGTGATAGGGGGGGAGCCCTATACAATGAGCAGTTCTTC.

The V and J genes are TRBV18 and TRBJ2-7; 12 bases are shared with TRBD1. CDR3 length: 16 residues. V lost 0 bases to trimming and J lost 7 bases; unmatched junction nucleotides: 7. Germline lookup yields CDR1 KGHSH and CDR2 LQKENI. The CDR3 loop is CASSPPMGQGAGEQYF. The CDR3 region has the DNA TGTGCCAGCTCACCACCGATGGGACAGGGGGCCGGAGAGCAGTACTTC.